This TCR beta chain was found in a study of CD8 T cells in Susac syndrome. Overall study results and limits: As the study acknowledged, the number of individuals who were part of its TCR sequencing and HLA analysis was relatively small.

Germline CDR1 and CDR2: ENHRY and SYGVKD. Between the trimmed V and J ends, which lost 2 bases and 0 bases, there was a span of 3 bases. The CDR3 extends over 13 amino acids. cDNA came from around 0.5 to 1 ug RNA primed by random hexamers. From the immunoSEQ multiplex PCR reads, TCRdb called clonotypes with MiXCR, one entry per CDR3 protein. The sample includes 150,000 to 180,000 distinct CDR3 sequences, around 96% of them seen just once. In the case of this clonotype: No antigen is known for it.

Sequencing was done on a sample of CD4+ T cells from PBMCs. The chain has TRBV10-3 and TRBJ2-3; D not resolved. The receptor was derived from a human donor with Susac syndrome. CDR3 residues: CAISEGSTDTQYF. CDR3 nucleotides: TGTGCCATCAGTGAGGGGAGCACAGATACGCAGTATTTT.